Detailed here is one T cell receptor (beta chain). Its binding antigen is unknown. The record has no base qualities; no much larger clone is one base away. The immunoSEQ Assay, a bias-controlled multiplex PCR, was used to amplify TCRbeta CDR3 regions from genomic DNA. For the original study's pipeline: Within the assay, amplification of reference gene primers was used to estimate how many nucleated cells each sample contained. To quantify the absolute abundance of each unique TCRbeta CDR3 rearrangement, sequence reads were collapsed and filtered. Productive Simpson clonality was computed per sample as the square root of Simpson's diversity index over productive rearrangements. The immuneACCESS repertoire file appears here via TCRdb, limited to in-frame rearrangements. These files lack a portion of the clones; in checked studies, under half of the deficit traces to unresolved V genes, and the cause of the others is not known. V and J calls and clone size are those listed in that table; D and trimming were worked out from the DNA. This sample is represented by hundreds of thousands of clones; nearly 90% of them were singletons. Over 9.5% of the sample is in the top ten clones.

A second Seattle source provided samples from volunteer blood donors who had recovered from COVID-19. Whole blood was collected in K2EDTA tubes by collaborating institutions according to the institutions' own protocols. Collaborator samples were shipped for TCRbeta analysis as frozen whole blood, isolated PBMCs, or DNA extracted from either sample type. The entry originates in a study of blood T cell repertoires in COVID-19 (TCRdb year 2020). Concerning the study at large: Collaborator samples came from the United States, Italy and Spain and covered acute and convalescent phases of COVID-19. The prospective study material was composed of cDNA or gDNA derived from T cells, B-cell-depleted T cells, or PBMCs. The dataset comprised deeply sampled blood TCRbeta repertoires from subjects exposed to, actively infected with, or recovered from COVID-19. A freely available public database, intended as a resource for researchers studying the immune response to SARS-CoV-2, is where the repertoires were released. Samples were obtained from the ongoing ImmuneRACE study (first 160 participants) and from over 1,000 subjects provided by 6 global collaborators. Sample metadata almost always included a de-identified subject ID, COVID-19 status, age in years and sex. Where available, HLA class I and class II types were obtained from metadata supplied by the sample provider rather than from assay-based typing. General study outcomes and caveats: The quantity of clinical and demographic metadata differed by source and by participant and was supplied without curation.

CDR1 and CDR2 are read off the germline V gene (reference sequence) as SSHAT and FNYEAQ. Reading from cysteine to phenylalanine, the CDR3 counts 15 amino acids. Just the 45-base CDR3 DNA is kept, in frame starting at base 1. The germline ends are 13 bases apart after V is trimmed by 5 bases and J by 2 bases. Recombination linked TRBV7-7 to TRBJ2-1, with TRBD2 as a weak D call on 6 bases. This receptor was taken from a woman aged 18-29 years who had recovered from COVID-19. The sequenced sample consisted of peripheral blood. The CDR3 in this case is CASSPRGGPYNEQFF. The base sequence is TGTGCCAGCAGCCCTCGAGGAGGGCCCTACAATGAGCAGTTCTTC.